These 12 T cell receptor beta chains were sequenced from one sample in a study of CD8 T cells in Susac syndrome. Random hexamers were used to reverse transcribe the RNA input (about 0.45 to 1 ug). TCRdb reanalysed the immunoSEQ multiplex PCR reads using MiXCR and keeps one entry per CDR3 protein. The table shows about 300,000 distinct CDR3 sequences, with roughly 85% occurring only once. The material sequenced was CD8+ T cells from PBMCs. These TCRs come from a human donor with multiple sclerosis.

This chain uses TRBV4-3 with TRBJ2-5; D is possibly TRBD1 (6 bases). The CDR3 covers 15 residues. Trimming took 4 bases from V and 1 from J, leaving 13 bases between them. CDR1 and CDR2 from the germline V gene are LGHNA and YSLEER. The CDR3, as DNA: TGCGCCAGCAGCCGAATATGGACAGCCCAAGAGACCCAGTACTTC. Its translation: CASSRIWTAQETQYF.

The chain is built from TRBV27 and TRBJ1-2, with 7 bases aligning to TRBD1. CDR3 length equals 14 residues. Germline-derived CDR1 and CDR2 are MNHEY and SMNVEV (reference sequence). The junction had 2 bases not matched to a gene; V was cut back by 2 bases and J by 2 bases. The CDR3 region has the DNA TGTGCCAGCAGTTTACTACAGGGGAACTATGGCTACACCTTC. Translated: CASSLLQGNYGYTF.

CDR3 residues: CASRFQDTEAFF. Here the CDR3 DNA reads TGTGCCAGCAGGTTCCAAGACACTGAAGCTTTCTTT. The chain uses TRBV7-9 and TRBJ1-1; the D is unclear. CDR1 and CDR2 from the germline V gene are SEHNR and FQNEAQ (reference sequence). Trimming removed 6 bases from V and 3 bases from J, with 8 bases in between. This CDR3 spans 12 amino acids.

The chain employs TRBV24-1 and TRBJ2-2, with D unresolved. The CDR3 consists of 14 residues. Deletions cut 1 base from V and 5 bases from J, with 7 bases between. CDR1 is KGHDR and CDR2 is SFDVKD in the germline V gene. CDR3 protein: CATSDFSRTGELFF. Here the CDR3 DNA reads TGTGCCACCAGTGATTTTTCCCGGACCGGGGAGCTGTTTTTT.

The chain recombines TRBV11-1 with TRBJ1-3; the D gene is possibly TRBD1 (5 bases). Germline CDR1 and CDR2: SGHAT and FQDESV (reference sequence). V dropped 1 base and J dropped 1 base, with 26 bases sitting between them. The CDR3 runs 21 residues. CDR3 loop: CASSLEFSGPRANGSGNTIYF. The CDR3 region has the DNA TGTGCCAGCAGCTTAGAATTCTCGGGGCCCAGGGCCAACGGGTCTGGAAACACCATATATTTT.

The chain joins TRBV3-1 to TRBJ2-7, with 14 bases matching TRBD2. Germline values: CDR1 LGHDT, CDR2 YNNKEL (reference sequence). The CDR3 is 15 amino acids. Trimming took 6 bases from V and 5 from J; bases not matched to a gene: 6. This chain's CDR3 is CASSYGLAGGHEQYF. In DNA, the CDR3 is TGTGCCAGCAGTTACGGACTAGCGGGAGGCCACGAGCAGTACTTC.

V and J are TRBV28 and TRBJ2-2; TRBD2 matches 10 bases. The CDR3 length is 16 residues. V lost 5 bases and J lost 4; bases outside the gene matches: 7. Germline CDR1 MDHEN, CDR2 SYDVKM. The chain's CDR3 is CASSPLLAGTTGELFF. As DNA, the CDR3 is TGTGCCAGCAGTCCATTACTAGCGGGAACCACCGGGGAGCTGTTTTTT. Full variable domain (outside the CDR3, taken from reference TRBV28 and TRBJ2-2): DVKVTQSSRYLVKRTGEKVFLECVQDMDHENMFWYRQDPGLGLRLIYFSYDVKMKEKGDIPEGYSVSREKKERFSLILESASTNQTSMYLCASSPLLAGTTGELFFGEGSRLTVL.

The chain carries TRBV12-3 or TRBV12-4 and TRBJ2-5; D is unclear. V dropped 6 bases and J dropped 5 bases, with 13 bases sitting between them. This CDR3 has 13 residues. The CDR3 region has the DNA TGTGCCAGCAGCAACCAGGCGGACGAGACCCAGTACTTC. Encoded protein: CASSNQADETQYF.

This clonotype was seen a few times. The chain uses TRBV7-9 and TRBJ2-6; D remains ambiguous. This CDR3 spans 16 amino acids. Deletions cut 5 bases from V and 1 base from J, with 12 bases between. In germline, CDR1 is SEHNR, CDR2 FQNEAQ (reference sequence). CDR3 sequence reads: CASSTTDRSGANVLTF. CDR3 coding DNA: TGTGCCAGCAGCACCACCGACCGGTCTGGGGCCAACGTCCTGACTTTC.

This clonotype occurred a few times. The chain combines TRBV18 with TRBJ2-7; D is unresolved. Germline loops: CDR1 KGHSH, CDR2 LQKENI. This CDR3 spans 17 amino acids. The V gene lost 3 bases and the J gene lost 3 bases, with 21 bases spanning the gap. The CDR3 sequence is CASSPMLRPSDVYEQYF. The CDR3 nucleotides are TGTGCCAGCTCACCTATGCTCCGGCCCTCAGATGTCTACGAGCAGTACTTC.

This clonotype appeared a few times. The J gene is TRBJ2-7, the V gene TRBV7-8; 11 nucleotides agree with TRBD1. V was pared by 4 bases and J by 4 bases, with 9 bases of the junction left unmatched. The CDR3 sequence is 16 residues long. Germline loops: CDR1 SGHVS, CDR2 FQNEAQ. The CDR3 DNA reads TGTGCCAGCAGCTGGGCCGGGACAGGGGGATTTTACGAGCAGTACTTC. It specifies CASSWAGTGGFYEQYF. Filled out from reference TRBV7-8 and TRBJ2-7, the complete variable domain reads GAGVSQSPRYKVAKRGQDVALRCDPISGHVSLFWYQQALGQGPEFLTYFQNEAQLDKSGLPSDRFFAERPEGSVSTLKIQRTQQEDSAVYLCASSWAGTGGFYEQYFGPGTRLTVT.

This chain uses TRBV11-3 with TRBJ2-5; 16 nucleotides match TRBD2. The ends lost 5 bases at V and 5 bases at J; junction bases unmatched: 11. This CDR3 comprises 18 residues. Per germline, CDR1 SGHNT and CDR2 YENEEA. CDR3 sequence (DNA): TGTGCCAGCAGCCTGGGACTAGCGGGAGGGAATGTGGGGGAGACCCAGTACTTC. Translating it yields CASSLGLAGGNVGETQYF.